The present T cell receptor beta chain was sequenced within a study of cytotoxic CD8 clonotypes in ibrutinib-treated CLL (dated by TCRdb to the early 2020s). In terms of the full investigation: The cohort had some eleven relapsed/refractory and approximately 14 treatment-naive patients; 17 were IGHV unmutated. Cryopreserved peripheral blood mononuclear cells were obtained prior to treatment, at the time of response, and at either disease progression or sustained remission. The response samples were drawn at a median of 12 months into treatment, with a range of about 6 to 40 months. Responses were partial in roughly 25 patients and complete in 2; after median about 68 months follow-up, some 15 stayed in remission and about twelve progressed. Of the 90 or so participants in the trial, about two dozen had longitudinal samples available. Samples averaged approximately 260,000 productive templates and some 96,000 productive rearrangements. Overall study results and their limits: Public clonotypes were found to be uncommon and were observed to contract or remain stable during treatment; the increase in clonality was shown to reflect expansion of private clonotypes at ibrutinib response. An increase in clonality was observed at ibrutinib response, with clonality remaining stable during sustained remission and falling back toward baseline at progression. Lymph node repertoires were not examined, and the timing of sampling was not matched between patients in sustained remission and those whose disease progressed. At baseline, clonality was higher than in age-matched healthy donors and showed a strong correlation with circulating CD8+ T-cell counts.

For TCR beta library preparation, roughly 2.2 micrograms of genomic DNA were isolated from cryopreserved PBMCs. Longitudinal blood samples from CLL patients receiving ibrutinib monotherapy were subjected to high-throughput TCR beta sequencing. The patients were enrolled in a single-center, open-label phase 2 trial of ibrutinib monotherapy. With respect to this clone: The specificity of this receptor is unknown. One base away there is no much larger clone; base qualities are not given.

On a MiSeq, deep resolution sequencing aimed for a depth between 1 in 1 million and 1 in 200,000 T cells, with each clonotype covered approximately 10x on average. The immunoSEQ hsTCRB Kit was used to generate the TCR beta libraries. Per the source publication's procedure: The data were analyzed with ImmunoSEQ Analyzer and ImmunoSEQ Data Assistant, and V, D and J gene assignments followed IMGT definitions. Clonality, which ranges from 0 to 1, was calculated as one minus the normalized Shannon entropy of productive rearrangement frequencies. Public clonotype analysis was restricted to overrepresented clonotypes comprising at least 0.05% of each patient's repertoire. Around 14 repertoires from age-matched healthy donors, obtained from immuneACCESS, served as clonality controls. This is the immuneACCESS table as TCRdb keeps it, with only in-frame sequences that have V and J called. A part of the clones is gone; compared with another copy, unresolved V genes explain less than half, and the rest is unexplained. The V and J calls and clone size come from that table; D and trimming were worked out from the DNA. The sample table lists around 21,000 clones, roughly 70% of them with a count of one. The ten largest clones take up roughly 26% of the sample.

CDR1 and CDR2 are drawn from the germline V gene: MNHNS, SASEGT. Measured from the cysteine to the phenylalanine, the CDR3 is 15 residues long. Kept here is only the CDR3 DNA, which spans 45 bases and is read in frame from base 1. The germline V end is reduced by 0 bases and the J end by 3 bases; junction bases left unmatched: 4. The TCR was taken from a human donor with chronic lymphocytic leukemia. Sequencing was performed on PBMCs, taken before ibrutinib treatment. The chain joins TRBV6-1 to TRBJ2-7; TRBD1 lines up with 8 middle nucleotides. The encoded CDR3 is CASSEAEDRVYEQYF. The bases are TGTGCCAGCAGTGAAGCTGAGGACAGGGTCTACGAGCAGTACTTC.